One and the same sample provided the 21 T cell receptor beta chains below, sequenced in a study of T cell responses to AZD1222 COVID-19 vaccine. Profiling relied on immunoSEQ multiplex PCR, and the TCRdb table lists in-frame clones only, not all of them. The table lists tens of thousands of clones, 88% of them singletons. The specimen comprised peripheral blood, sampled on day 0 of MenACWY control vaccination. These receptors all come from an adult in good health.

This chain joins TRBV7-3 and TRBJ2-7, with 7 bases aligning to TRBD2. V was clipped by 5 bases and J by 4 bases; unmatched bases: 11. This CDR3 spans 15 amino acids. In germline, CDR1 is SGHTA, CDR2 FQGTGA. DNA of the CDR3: TGTGCCAGCAGCCGCGGCGGGGGTCATTCATACGAGCAGTACTTC. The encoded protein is CASSRGGGHSYEQYF.

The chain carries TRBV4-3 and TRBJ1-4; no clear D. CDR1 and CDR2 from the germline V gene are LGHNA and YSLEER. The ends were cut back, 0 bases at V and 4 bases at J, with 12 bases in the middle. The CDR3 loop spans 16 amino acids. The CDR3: CASSQDGPGFNEKLFF. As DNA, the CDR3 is TGCGCCAGCAGCCAAGATGGTCCGGGGTTTAATGAAAAACTGTTTTTT.

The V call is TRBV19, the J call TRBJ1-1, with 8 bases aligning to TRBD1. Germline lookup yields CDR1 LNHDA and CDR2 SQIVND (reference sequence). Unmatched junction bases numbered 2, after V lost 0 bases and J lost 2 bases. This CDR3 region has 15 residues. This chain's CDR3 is CASSIDGQGNTEAFF. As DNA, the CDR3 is TGTGCCAGTAGTATAGACGGACAGGGAAACACTGAAGCTTTCTTT.

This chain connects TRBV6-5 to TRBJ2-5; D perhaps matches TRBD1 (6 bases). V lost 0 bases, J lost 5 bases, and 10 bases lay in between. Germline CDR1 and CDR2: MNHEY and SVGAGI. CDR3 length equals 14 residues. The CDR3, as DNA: TGTGCCAGCAGTTACTCGAGGGGGTGGGAGACCCAGTACTTC. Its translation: CASSYSRGWETQYF.

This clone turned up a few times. Here the CDR3 reads CASSLSTVPNTEAFF. The CDR3 DNA reads TGTGCCAGCAGCTTATCCACGGTCCCGAACACTGAAGCTTTCTTT. The V gene is TRBV7-2, the J gene TRBJ1-1; D is unclear. The CDR3 length is 15 residues. Trimming pared 2 bases from V and 1 base from J, leaving 11 bases between. Germline assignment: CDR1 SGHTA and CDR2 FQGNSA.

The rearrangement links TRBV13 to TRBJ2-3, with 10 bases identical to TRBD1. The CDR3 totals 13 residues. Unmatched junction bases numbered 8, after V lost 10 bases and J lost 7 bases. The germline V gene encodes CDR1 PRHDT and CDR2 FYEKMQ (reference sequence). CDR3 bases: TGTGCCACCAAGACAGGGGGCTTGTATACGCAGTATTTT. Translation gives CATKTGGLYTQYF.

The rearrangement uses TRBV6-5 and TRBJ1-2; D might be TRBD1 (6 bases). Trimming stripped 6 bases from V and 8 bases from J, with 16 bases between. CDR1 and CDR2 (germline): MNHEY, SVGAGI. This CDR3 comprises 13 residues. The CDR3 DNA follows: TGTGCCAGCAGGTCAAACAGGGTCGAAGGCTACACCTTC. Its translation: CASRSNRVEGYTF.

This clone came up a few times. DNA for the CDR3: TGTGCCAGTAGTATCGACGGTACTTGGGGAAACACCATATATTTT. It codes for CASSIDGTWGNTIYF. The genes are TRBV19 and TRBJ1-3, with D hard to call. CDR1 and CDR2 from the germline V gene are LNHDA and SQIVND (reference sequence). This CDR3 is 15 amino acids long. V was clipped by 3 bases and J by 4 bases, with 13 bases between them.

The CDR3 nucleotides read TGTGCCAGCAGTCCCGCCGGGACAGGGGGCAGCGGCTACACCTTC. Protein sequence: CASSPAGTGGSGYTF. The chain employs TRBV28 and TRBJ1-2; TRBD1 agrees at 12 bases. The CDR3 consists of 15 residues. The junction had 9 bases not matched to a gene; V was cut back by 5 bases and J by 8 bases. The germline V gene has CDR1 MDHEN and CDR2 SYDVKM.

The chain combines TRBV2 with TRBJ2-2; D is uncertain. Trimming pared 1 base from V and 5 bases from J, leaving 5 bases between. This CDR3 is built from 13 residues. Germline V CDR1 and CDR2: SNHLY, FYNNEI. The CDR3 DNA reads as TGTGCCAGCAGTGAAGAAGTGACCGGGGAGCTGTTTTTT. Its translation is CASSEEVTGELFF.

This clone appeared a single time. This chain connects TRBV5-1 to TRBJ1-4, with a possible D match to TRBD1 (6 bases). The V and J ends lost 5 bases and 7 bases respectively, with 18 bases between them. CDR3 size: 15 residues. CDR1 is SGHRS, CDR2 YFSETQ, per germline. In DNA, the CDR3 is TGCGCCAGCAGTAGGAACATAGGCAGGGGTGAAAAACTGTTTTTT. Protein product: CASSRNIGRGEKLFF.

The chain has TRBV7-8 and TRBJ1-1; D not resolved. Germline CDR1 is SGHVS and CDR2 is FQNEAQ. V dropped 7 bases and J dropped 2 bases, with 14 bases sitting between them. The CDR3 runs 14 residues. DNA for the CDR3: TGTGCCAGCATACCCGATCGGGGAAACACTGAAGCTTTCTTT. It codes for CASIPDRGNTEAFF.

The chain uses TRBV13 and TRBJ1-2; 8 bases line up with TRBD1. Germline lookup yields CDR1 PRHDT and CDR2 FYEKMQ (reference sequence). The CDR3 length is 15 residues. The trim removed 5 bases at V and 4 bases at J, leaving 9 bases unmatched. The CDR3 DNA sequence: TGTGCCAGCAGCGCCGGGGGACAGGCTGGCTATGGCTACACCTTC. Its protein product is CASSAGGQAGYGYTF. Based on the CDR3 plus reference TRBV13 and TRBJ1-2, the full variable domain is AAGVIQSPRHLIKEKRETATLKCYPIPRHDTVYWYQQGPGQDPQFLISFYEKMQSDKGSIPDRFSAQQFSDYHSELNMSSLELGDSALYFCASSAGGQAGYGYTFGSGTRLTVV.

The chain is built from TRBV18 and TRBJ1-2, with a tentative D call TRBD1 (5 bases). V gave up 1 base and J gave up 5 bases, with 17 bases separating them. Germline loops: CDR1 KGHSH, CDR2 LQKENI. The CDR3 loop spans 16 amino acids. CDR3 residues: CASSPQRTQLGYGYTF. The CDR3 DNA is TGTGCCAGCTCACCACAGAGGACACAACTCGGGTATGGCTACACCTTC.

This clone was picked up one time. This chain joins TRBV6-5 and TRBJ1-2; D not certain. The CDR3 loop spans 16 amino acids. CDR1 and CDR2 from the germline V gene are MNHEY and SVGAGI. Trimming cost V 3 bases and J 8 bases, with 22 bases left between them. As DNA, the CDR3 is TGTGCCAGCAGTTATAGCCCGGAAGGGAAGGGAGGAGGCTACACCTTC. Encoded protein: CASSYSPEGKGGGYTF.

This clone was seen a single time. CDR3 coding DNA: TGTGCCTGGAGCCGGACGACAACTAATGAAAAACTGTTTTTT. This codes for CAWSRTTTNEKLFF. This chain uses TRBV30 with TRBJ1-4; unclear D gene. Germline CDR1 is GTSNPN and CDR2 is SVGIG (reference sequence). V lost 3 bases to trimming and J lost 0 bases, with 8 bases between them. The CDR3 runs to 14 residues.

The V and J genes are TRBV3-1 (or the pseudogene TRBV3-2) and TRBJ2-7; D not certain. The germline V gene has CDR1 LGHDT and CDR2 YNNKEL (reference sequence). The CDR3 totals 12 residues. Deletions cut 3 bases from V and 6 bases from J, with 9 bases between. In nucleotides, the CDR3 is TGTGCCAGCAGCCATAGGGTGTCCGAGCAGTACTTC. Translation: CASSHRVSEQYF.

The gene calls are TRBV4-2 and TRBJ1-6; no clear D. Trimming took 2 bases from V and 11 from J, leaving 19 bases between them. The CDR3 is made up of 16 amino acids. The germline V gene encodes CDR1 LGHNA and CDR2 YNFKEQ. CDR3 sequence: CASSQPRTVGFPPLHF. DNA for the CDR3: TGTGCCAGCAGCCAACCTCGAACGGTAGGGTTTCCACCCCTCCACTTT.

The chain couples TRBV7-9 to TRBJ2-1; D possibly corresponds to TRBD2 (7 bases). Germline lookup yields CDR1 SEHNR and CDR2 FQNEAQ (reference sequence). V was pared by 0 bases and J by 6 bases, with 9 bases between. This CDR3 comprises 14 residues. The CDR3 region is CASSLAGGLNEQFF. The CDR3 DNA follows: TGTGCCAGCAGCTTAGCGGGGGGGCTCAATGAGCAGTTCTTC.

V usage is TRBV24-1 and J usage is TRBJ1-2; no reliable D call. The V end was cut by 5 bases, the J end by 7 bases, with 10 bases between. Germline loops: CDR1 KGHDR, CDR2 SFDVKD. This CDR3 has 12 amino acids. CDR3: CATSGGPGGYTF. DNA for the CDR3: TGTGCCACCAGTGGAGGTCCGGGTGGCTACACCTTC.

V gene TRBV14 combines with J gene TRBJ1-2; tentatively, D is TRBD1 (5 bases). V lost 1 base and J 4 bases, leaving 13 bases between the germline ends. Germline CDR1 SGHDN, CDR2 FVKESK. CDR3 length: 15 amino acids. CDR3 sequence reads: CASSQGFGGVYGYTF. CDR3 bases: TGTGCCAGCAGCCAAGGGTTCGGGGGGGTCTATGGCTACACCTTC.